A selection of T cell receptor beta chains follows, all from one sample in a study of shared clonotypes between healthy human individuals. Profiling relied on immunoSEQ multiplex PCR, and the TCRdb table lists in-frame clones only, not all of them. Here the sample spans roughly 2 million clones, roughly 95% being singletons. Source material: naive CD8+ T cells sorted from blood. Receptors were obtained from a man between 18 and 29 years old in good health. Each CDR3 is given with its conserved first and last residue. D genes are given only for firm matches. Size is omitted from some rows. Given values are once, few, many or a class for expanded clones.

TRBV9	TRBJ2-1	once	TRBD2	CASSVAGSGVNEQFF	TGTGCCAGCAGCGTAGCGGGTAGCGGGGTCAATGAGCAGTTCTTC
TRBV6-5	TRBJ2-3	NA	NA	CASSYPSGTDTQYF	TGTGCCAGCAGTTACCCGTCGGGGACAGATACGCAGTATTTT
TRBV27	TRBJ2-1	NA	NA	CASSLLGGGGPGDEQFF	TGTGCCAGCAGTTTATTAGGGGGCGGGGGCCCTGGAGATGAGCAGTTCTTC
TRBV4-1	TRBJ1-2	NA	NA	CASSQTGGYDYTF	TGCGCCAGCAGCCAAACGGGAGGTTATGACTACACCTTC
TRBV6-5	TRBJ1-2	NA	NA	CASSYSIGEANYGYTF	TGTGCCAGCAGTTACTCGATAGGGGAGGCTAACTATGGCTACACCTTC
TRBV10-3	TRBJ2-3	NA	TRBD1	CAISDWTGGSTDTQYF	TGTGCCATCAGTGATTGGACAGGAGGCAGCACAGATACGCAGTATTTT
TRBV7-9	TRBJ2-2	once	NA	CASSSRVPGELFF	TGTGCCAGCAGCTCCAGGGTTCCCGGGGAGCTGTTTTTT
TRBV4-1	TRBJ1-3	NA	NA	CASSQQGPGNTIYF	TGCGCCAGCAGCCAGCAGGGGCCTGGAAACACCATATATTTT
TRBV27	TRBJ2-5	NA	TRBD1	CASSSTGALETQYF	TGTGCCAGCAGTTCGACAGGGGCCCTGGAGACCCAGTACTTC
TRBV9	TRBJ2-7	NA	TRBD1	CASSVGTGTEQYF	TGTGCCAGCAGCGTCGGGACAGGGACCGAGCAGTACTTC
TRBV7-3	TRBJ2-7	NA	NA	CASSPGESYEQYF	TGTGCCAGCAGCCCTGGGGAGTCCTACGAGCAGTACTTC
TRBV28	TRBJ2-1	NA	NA	CASSFSASYNEQFF	TGTGCCAGCAGTTTCTCCGCCTCCTACAATGAGCAGTTCTTC
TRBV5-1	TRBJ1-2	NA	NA	CASSLQGSLTF	TGCGCCAGCAGCCTGCAGGGTTCCCTCACCTTC
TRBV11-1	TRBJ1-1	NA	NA	CASSFGSPGTNTEAFF	TGTGCCAGCAGCTTTGGCAGTCCGGGGACTAACACTGAAGCTTTCTTT
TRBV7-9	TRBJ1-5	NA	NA	CASSSADQPQHF	TGTGCCAGCAGCTCCGCGGATCAGCCCCAGCATTTT
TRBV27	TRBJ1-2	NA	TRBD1	CASSLDRAAYGYTF	TGTGCCAGCAGTCTCGACAGGGCTGCCTATGGCTACACCTTC
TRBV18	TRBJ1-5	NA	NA	CASSPEYGQPQHF	TGTGCCAGCTCACCAGAGTATGGACAGCCCCAGCATTTT
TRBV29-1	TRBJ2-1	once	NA	CSVVLAGINEQFF	TGCAGCGTCGTTCTAGCCGGAATTAATGAGCAGTTCTTC
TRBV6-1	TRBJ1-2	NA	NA	CASSEAGEGIFYGYTF	TGTGCCAGCAGTGAAGCGGGGGAGGGAATTTTCTATGGCTACACCTTC
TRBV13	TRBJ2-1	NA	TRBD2	CASRERTSGNEQFF	TGTGCCAGCAGGGAGAGGACTAGCGGCAATGAGCAGTTCTTC
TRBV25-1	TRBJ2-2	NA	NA	CASSDTGTGELFF	TGTGCCAGCAGTGATACGGGCACCGGGGAGCTGTTTTTT
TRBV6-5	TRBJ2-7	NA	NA	CASSYRQGLLSYEQYF	TGTGCCAGCAGTTACCGGCAGGGCCTTCTCTCCTACGAGCAGTACTTC
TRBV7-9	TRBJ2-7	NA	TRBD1	CASSPRTGRAYEQYF	TGTGCCAGCAGCCCCCGGACAGGGCGCGCCTACGAGCAGTACTTC
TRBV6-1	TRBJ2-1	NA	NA	CASGTNEQFF	TGTGCCAGCGGGACGAACGAGCAGTTCTTC
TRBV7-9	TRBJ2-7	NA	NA	CASSLESPGEQYF	TGTGCCAGCAGCTTAGAAAGTCCGGGGGAGCAGTACTTC
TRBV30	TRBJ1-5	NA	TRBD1	CAWSYRGLGNQPQHF	TGTGCCTGGAGTTACAGGGGCCTGGGCAATCAGCCCCAGCATTTT
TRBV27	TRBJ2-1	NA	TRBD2	CASSPPGLAIYEQFF	TGTGCCAGCAGTCCGCCGGGACTAGCGATATATGAGCAGTTCTTC
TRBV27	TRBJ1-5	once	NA	CASSFTPAGNNQPQHF	TGTGCCAGCAGTTTTACGCCGGCCGGGAACAATCAGCCCCAGCATTTT
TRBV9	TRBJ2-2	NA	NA	CASSVEGDTNTGELFF	TGTGCCAGCAGCGTAGAGGGGGACACGAACACCGGGGAGCTGTTTTTT
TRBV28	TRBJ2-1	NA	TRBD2	CASSTWTSDLVYNEQFF	TGTGCCAGCAGTACCTGGACTAGCGACCTCGTCTACAATGAGCAGTTCTTC
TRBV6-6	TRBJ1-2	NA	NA	CASSSTGHGYTF	TGTGCCAGCAGTTCTACAGGGCATGGCTACACCTTC
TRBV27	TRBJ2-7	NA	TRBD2	CASSLALSGSRNEQYF	TGTGCCAGCAGTTTAGCCCTTAGCGGGAGTAGGAACGAGCAGTACTTC
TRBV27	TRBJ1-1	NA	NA	CASSSDGPGNTEAFF	TGTGCCAGCAGTTCGGACGGTCCGGGGAACACTGAAGCTTTCTTT
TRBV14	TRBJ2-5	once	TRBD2	CASSQQHLAVETQYF	TGTGCCAGCAGCCAACAACACCTAGCGGTAGAGACCCAGTACTTC
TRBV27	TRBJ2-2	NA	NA	CASSSTSGKTGELFF	TGTGCCAGCAGTTCGACTTCGGGGAAGACCGGGGAGCTGTTTTTT